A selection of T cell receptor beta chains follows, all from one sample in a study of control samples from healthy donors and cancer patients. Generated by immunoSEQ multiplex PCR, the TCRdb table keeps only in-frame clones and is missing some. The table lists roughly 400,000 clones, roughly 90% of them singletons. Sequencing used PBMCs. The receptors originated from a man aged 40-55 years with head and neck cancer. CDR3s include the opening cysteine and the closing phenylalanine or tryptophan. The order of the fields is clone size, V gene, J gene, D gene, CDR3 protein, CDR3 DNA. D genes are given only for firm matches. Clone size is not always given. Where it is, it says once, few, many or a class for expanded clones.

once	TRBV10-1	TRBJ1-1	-	CASIRGQMNTEAFF	TGCGCCAGCATTAGGGGCCAGATGAACACTGAAGCTTTCTTT
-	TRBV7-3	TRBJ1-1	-	CASALLGGDTEAFF	TGTGCCAGCGCCCTCCTGGGGGGGGACACTGAAGCTTTCTTT
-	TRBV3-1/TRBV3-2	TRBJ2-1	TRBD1	CASSQPGQGGYNEQFF	TGTGCCAGCAGCCAACCGGGACAGGGGGGGTACAATGAGCAGTTCTTC
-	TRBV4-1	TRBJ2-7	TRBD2	CASSPGLESYEQYF	TGCGCCAGCAGCCCGGGACTAGAGTCCTACGAGCAGTACTTC
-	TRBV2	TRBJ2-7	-	CASSEGARGYEQYF	TGTGCCAGCAGTGAAGGGGCTCGTGGCTACGAGCAGTACTTC
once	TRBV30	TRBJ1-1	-	CAWSRGDRTEAFF	TGTGCCTGGTCCCGGGGAGATCGGACTGAAGCTTTCTTT
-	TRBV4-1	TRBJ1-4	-	CASSQSGSGATNEKLFF	TGCGCCAGCAGCCAGTCAGGGTCGGGAGCAACTAATGAAAAACTGTTTTTT
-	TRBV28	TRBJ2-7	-	CASSHKNEQYF	TGTGCCAGCAGTCACAAGAACGAGCAGTACTTC
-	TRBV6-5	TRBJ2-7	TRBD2	CASSWGRGGYEQYF	TGTGCCAGCAGTTGGGGACGGGGGGGGTACGAGCAGTACTTC
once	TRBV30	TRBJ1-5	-	CAWSTPGGIQPQHF	TGTGCCTGGAGCACCCCGGGAGGGATTCAGCCCCAGCATTTT
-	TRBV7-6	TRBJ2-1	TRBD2	CASSLVGSGRPNEQFF	TGTGCCAGCAGCTTAGTAGGCAGCGGGAGGCCCAATGAGCAGTTCTTC
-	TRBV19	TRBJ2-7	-	CASRLQGPSDYEQYF	TGTGCCAGTAGACTCCAGGGCCCTTCTGACTACGAGCAGTACTTC
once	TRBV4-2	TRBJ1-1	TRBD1	CASSKNLGQGAGGTEAFF	TGTGCCAGCAGCAAGAACCTGGGACAGGGGGCGGGCGGCACTGAAGCTTTCTTT